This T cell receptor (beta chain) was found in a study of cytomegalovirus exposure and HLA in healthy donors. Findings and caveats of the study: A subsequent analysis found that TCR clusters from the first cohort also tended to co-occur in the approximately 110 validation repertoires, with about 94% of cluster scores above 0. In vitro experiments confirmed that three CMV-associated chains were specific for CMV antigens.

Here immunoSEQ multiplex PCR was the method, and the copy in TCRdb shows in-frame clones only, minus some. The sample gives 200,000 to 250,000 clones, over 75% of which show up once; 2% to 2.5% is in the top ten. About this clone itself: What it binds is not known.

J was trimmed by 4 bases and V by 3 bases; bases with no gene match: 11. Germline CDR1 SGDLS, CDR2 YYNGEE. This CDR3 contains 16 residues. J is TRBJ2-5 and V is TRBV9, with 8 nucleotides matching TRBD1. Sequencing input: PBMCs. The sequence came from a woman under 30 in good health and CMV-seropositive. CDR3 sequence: CASSAGTGGFGETQYF. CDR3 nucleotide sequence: TGTGCCAGCAGCGCCGGGACAGGTGGATTTGGAGAGACCCAGTACTTC.